This note documents a single TCR beta chain sequence. The Seattle patients joined while their infection was active and were tracked longitudinally afterward. Profiling relied on immunoSEQ multiplex PCR, and the TCRdb table lists in-frame clones only, not all of them. The profile covers about 200,000 clones, with around four fifths appearing a single time and approximately 5.2% taken by the ten largest. This sample is drawn from a study of blood T cell repertoires in COVID-19. Study in general: From T cells, B-cell-depleted T cells, or PBMCs came the material, which was cDNA or gDNA.

The CDR3 loop spans 20 amino acids. Trimming took 4 bases from V and 0 from J; bases not matched to a gene: 13. The germline V gene has CDR1 SGDLS and CDR2 YYNGEE. The genes are TRBV9 and TRBJ2-3; TRBD2 aligns across 14 bases. Source material: peripheral blood. This clonotype originated in a woman in her 70s with COVID-19, enrolled during active disease. DNA for the CDR3: TGTGCCAGCAGCCCCCGCGCCGGGACTAGCGGGAGTTCGAGCACAGATACGCAGTATTTT. It encodes CASSPRAGTSGSSSTDTQYF. The variable domain in full, completed from reference TRBV9 and TRBJ2-3, reads DSGVTQTPKHLITATGQRVTLRCSPRSGDLSVYWYQQSLDQGLQFLIQYYNGEERAKGNILERFSAQQFPDLHSELNLSSLELGDSALYFCASSPRAGTSGSSSTDTQYFGPGTRLTVL.